The 19 T cell receptor beta chains below all came from one sample that was sequenced in a study of shared clonotypes between healthy human individuals. Generated by immunoSEQ multiplex PCR, the TCRdb table keeps only in-frame clones and is missing some. The sample includes fewer than 3 million clones, less than 95% of them seen just once. The specimen sequenced was naive CD4+ T cells from PBMCs. Subset indicated: CD45RA+ positively selected. All receptors come from a man younger than 35 in good health. Some clones in this sample may be carry-over from other donors' samples.

The CDR3 DNA reads as TGTGCCTGGAGTGTAGTCGGGACAGGCTCCTACAATGAGCAGTTCTTC. It translates to CAWSVVGTGSYNEQFF. The chain joins TRBV30 to TRBJ2-1; 8 nucleotides agree with TRBD1. Germline trimming cut 0 bases from V and 0 bases from J; bases unmatched to any gene: 4. Germline V gene data show CDR1 as GTSNPN and CDR2 as SVGIG (reference sequence). There are 16 residues in the CDR3. Complete variable domain (other parts from reference TRBV30 and TRBJ2-1): SQTIHQWPATLVQPVGSPLSLECTVEGTSNPNLYWYRQAAGRGLQLLFYSVGIGQISSEVPQNLSASRPQDRQFILSSKKLLLSDSGFYLCAWSVVGTGSYNEQFFGPGTRLTVL.

Comment on this clone: The sample contains more than one DNA sequence encoding this CDR3. In DNA form, the CDR3 reads TGTGCCAGCAGCTTTAGGGGGGGTGAGACCCAGTACTTC. Translating gives CASSFRGGETQYF. The chain uses TRBV7-2 and TRBJ2-5; maybe TRBD2 (7 bases). The V end was cut by 3 bases, the J end by 5 bases, with 10 bases between. The CDR3 consists of 13 residues. CDR1 and CDR2 (germline): SGHTA, FQGNSA.

This chain links TRBV25-1 with TRBJ2-7; tentatively, D is TRBD1 (6 bases). The germline CDR1 and CDR2 sequences are MGHDK and SYGVNS. This CDR3 is built from 13 residues. The V and J ends lost 6 bases and 5 bases respectively, with 14 bases between them. The CDR3 nucleotides read TGTGCCAGCAGGCTGGGGGCGGTCGACGAGCAGTACTTC. Translation gives CASRLGAVDEQYF.

This clone was seen only once. J is TRBJ2-1 and V is TRBV28; D uncertain. Germline loops: CDR1 MDHEN, CDR2 SYDVKM. Trimming shortened V by 3 bases and J by 8 bases, and 8 bases separated the two germline ends. The CDR3 runs to 12 residues. The CDR3 sequence is CASSLGLDEQFF. The CDR3 region has the DNA TGTGCCAGCAGTTTGGGTTTGGATGAGCAGTTCTTC.

This chain connects TRBV19 to TRBJ2-7; 8 nucleotides match TRBD2. This CDR3 is built from 15 residues. The J segment lost 5 bases and the V segment lost 4 bases, leaving 10 bases of the junction unmatched. Germline CDR1 and CDR2: LNHDA and SQIVND (reference sequence). CDR3 sequence reads: CASSTNRASGHEQYF. For the CDR3, the DNA is TGTGCCAGTAGTACTAATAGGGCTAGCGGGCACGAGCAGTACTTC.

The rearrangement joins TRBV5-1 to TRBJ1-1; D is possibly TRBD1 (5 bases). The CDR3 is made up of 15 amino acids. From germline, CDR1 is SGHRS and CDR2 YFSETQ. Trimming removed 2 bases at V and 3 bases at J, with 14 bases between. The CDR3 region has the DNA TGCGCCAGCAGCTTAATGGCCGGGGCGGACACTGAAGCTTTCTTT. As protein: CASSLMAGADTEAFF.

This sequence joins TRBV19 and TRBJ2-1; D gene ambiguous. V was cut by 5 bases and J by 3 bases, with 14 bases left in between. The V gene's germline CDR1 is LNHDA and CDR2 SQIVND (reference sequence). The CDR3 consists of 15 residues. The CDR3 coding sequence is TGTGCCAGTAGTCCCCCATCCTTGGGCTACAATGAGCAGTTCTTC. Translation: CASSPPSLGYNEQFF.

As to this clone: The same CDR3 is also encoded by other DNA sequences in this sample. This rearrangement joins TRBV5-1 to TRBJ1-1, with TRBD1 as a possible D gene (6 bases). The CDR3 runs to 14 residues. The germline V gene encodes CDR1 SGHRS and CDR2 YFSETQ. Trimming removed 3 bases from V and 1 base from J, with 10 bases in between. CDR3 amino acids: CASSSQGGNTEAFF. CDR3 DNA: TGCGCCAGCAGCTCACAGGGAGGGAACACTGAAGCTTTCTTT.

In its sample, this clone was seen once. V gene TRBV5-1 combines with J gene TRBJ2-5, with D possibly being TRBD1 or TRBD2 (5 bases each). Germline assignment: CDR1 SGHRS and CDR2 YFSETQ. CDR3 length equals 19 residues. V was pared by 1 base and J by 4 bases, with 26 bases between. CDR3 nucleotides: TGCGCCAGCAGCTTGAGGGGACGGAGCGGCCTCCCAGCCATAGAGACCCAGTACTTC. As protein: CASSLRGRSGLPAIETQYF.

A remark on this clone: The same CDR3 can be traced to other DNA sequences in this sample. The J gene is TRBJ1-1, the V gene TRBV28; D unresolved. Germline V gene data show CDR1 as MDHEN and CDR2 as SYDVKM. V shed 6 bases and J shed 0 bases, with 5 bases lying between them. The CDR3 has 12 amino acids. The CDR3 loop reads CASSSMNTEAFF. The CDR3 DNA sequence: TGTGCCAGCAGCAGCATGAACACTGAAGCTTTCTTT.

The V gene is TRBV27, the J gene TRBJ2-3; 8 bases match TRBD2. CDR1 and CDR2 (germline): MNHEY, SMNVEV (reference sequence). The CDR3 loop spans 15 amino acids. After removal of 4 bases from V and 0 bases from J, the junction contained 3 bases not matched to a gene. The chain's CDR3 is CASSYSGASTDTQYF. CDR3 in DNA: TGTGCCAGCAGTTATAGCGGGGCTAGCACAGATACGCAGTATTTT.

The rearrangement links TRBV2 to TRBJ2-1; 7 positions match TRBD1. The V gene's germline CDR1 is SNHLY and CDR2 FYNNEI. V shed 6 bases and J 6 bases; nucleotides not matched to a gene: 14. The CDR3 extends over 16 amino acids. The CDR3: CASSPLSRGSGNEQFF. The CDR3 DNA is TGTGCCAGCAGCCCTCTGAGCAGGGGGTCTGGCAATGAGCAGTTCTTC.

The V gene is TRBV2, the J gene TRBJ2-5; D gene unclear. The CDR3 extends over 13 amino acids. Germline loops: CDR1 SNHLY, CDR2 FYNNEI. Trimming stripped 2 bases from V and 6 bases from J, with 10 bases between. The CDR3 region has the DNA TGTGCCAGCAGTGAATCCCCGGCCCAGACCCAGTACTTC. It specifies CASSESPAQTQYF.

The chain couples TRBV7-6 to TRBJ2-3; no reliable D call. Per germline, CDR1 SGHVS and CDR2 FNYEAQ. The germline V and J ends were trimmed by 1 base and 5 bases, with 16 bases remaining between them. There are 16 residues in the CDR3. This CDR3 reads CASSLVASRGGDTQYF. CDR3 bases: TGTGCCAGCAGCTTAGTGGCTTCAAGAGGTGGAGATACGCAGTATTTT.

The chain combines TRBV7-2 with TRBJ2-5; 11 positions agree with TRBD1. The CDR3 extends over 14 amino acids. Losses at the gene ends were 4 bases for V and 2 bases for J; bases not matched to a gene: 0. Germline values: CDR1 SGHTA, CDR2 FQGNSA. The CDR3 here is CASSWDRGQETQYF. CDR3 in DNA: TGTGCCAGCAGCTGGGACAGGGGGCAAGAGACCCAGTACTTC.

The chain couples TRBV29-1 to TRBJ2-5; D is undetermined. CDR1 SQVTM and CDR2 ANQGSEA come from the germline V gene. CDR3 length: 12 residues. Trimming shortened V by 4 bases and J by 4 bases, and 10 bases separated the two germline ends. CDR3 coding DNA: TGCAGCGTTGGATACGGGCGAGAGACCCAGTACTTC. Amino acids: CSVGYGRETQYF.

The CDR3 spells CASSKGSRTEAFF. As DNA, the CDR3 is TGTGCCAGCAGTAAGGGGAGTCGGACTGAAGCTTTCTTT. The chain uses TRBV28 and TRBJ1-1, with D possibly matching TRBD1 (5 bases). V lost 5 bases and J lost 5, with 12 bases in between. Germline V gene sequence: CDR1 MDHEN, CDR2 SYDVKM. The CDR3 runs to 13 residues.

The sample holds a few counts of this clone. This rearrangement joins TRBV5-1 to TRBJ2-2; 12 bases match TRBD2. The junction had 11 bases not matched to a gene; V was cut back by 5 bases and J by 6 bases. This CDR3 is 17 amino acids long. Germline V lookup: CDR1 SGHRS, CDR2 YFSETQ. The CDR3 coding sequence is TGCGCCAGCAGGCCACGGACTAGCGGGAATAGCGCCGGGGAGCTGTTTTTT. Translation: CASRPRTSGNSAGELFF. Together with reference TRBV5-1 and TRBJ2-2, the CDR3 gives the full variable domain: KAGVTQTPRYLIKTRGQQVTLSCSPISGHRSVSWYQQTPGQGLQFLFEYFSETQRNKGNFPGRFSGRQFSNSRSEMNVSTLELGDSALYLCASRPRTSGNSAGELFFGEGSRLTVL.

The chain is built from TRBV7-3 and TRBJ2-3, with D unresolved. V was trimmed by 6 bases and J by 9 bases, leaving 19 bases between them. The CDR3 totals 14 residues. CDR1 SGHTA and CDR2 FQGTGA come from the germline V gene. CDR3 nucleotides: TGTGCCAGCAGTGTAAGGGTTAGGGATCCAACGCAGTATTTT. It translates to CASSVRVRDPTQYF.